The clone carrying this TCR beta chain was seen a single time. No antigen is known for it. The sample holds other DNA sequences that translate to the same CDR3. Method: immunoSEQ multiplex PCR; TCRdb's copy keeps in-frame clones and lacks some. The repertoire holds 760,000 or so clones, 96% seen once, with less than 0.25% in the top ten. Naive CD8 cells, CD45RO-negative and positively selected for CCR7, excluded terminally differentiated effector memory CD45RA+ cells. These data belong to a study of shared clonotypes between healthy human individuals. Study conclusions and caveats: Larger richness was generally estimated for naive than memory subsets.

The CDR3 is 11 residues long. CDR1 is MNHEY and CDR2 is SMNVEV in the germline V gene (reference sequence). V shed 3 bases and J shed 8 bases, with 4 bases lying between them. The chain carries TRBV27 and TRBJ1-4; the D is unclear. Source material: naive CD8+ T cells sorted from blood. The sequence came from a man under 40 in good health. CDR3 sequence: CASSFGEKLFF. As DNA, the CDR3 is TGTGCCAGCAGTTTTGGGGAAAAACTGTTTTTT. The entire variable domain, with the rest obtained from reference TRBV27 and TRBJ1-4, is as follows: EAQVTQNPRYLITVTGKKLTVTCSQNMNHEYMSWYRQDPGLGLRQIYYSMNVEVTDKGDVPEGYKVSRKEKRNFPLILESPSPNQTSLYFCASSFGEKLFFGSGTQLSVL.